The clone carrying this T cell receptor beta chain was counted once. Its specificity is not known. These data come from a study of T cell repertoires in cytomegalovirus infection. V lost 3 bases to trimming and J lost 6 bases; unmatched junction nucleotides: 6. The CDR3 loop spans 15 amino acids. Germline values: CDR1 LNHDA, CDR2 SQIVND (reference sequence). TCRdb redid the calling of the reads with MiXCR, one entry per CDR3 protein. In the table there are around 430,000 distinct CDR3 sequences, approximately 42% of which are singletons. The TCR originated in a human donor in good health (CMV status not recorded). Some clones in this sample may be carry-over from other donors' samples. The gene calls are TRBV19 and TRBJ2-1, with 9 bases aligning to TRBD2. This specimen consisted of cultured PBMCs, obtained from culture after CMV antigen stimulation. The chain's CDR3 is CASSMLAGMPNEQFF. CDR3 sequence (DNA): TGTGCCAGTAGTATGCTAGCGGGGATGCCCAATGAGCAGTTCTTC.